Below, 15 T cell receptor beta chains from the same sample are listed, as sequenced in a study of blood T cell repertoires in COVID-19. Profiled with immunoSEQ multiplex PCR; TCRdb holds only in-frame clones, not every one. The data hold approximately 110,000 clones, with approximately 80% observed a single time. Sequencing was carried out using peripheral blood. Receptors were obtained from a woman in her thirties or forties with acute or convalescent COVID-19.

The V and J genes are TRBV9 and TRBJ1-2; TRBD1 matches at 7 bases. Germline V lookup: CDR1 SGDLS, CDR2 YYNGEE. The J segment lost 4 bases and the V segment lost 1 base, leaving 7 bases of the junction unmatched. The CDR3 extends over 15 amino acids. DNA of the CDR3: TGTGCCAGCAGCGTATCTCCCGACAGGGCCTATGGCTACACCTTC. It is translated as CASSVSPDRAYGYTF.

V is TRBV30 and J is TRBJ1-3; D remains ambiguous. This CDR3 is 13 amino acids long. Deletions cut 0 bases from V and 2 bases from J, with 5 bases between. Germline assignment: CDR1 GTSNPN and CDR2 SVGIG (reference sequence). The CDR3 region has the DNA TGTGCCTGGAGTGTTCAGGCTGGAAACACCATATATTTT. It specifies CAWSVQAGNTIYF.

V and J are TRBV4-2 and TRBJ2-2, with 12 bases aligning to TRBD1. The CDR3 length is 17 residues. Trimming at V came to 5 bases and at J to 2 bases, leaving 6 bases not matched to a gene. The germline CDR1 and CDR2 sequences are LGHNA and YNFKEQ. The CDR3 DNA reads TGTGCCAGCAGCGTCCGGGACAGGGGGCCTAACACCGGGGAGCTGTTTTTT. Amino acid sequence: CASSVRDRGPNTGELFF.

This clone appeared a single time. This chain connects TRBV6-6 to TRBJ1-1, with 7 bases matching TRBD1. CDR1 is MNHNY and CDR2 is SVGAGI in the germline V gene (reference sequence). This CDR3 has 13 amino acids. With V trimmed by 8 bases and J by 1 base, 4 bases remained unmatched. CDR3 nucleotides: TGTGCCAGCGAGGGACAGCAGAACACTGAAGCTTTCTTT. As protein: CASEGQQNTEAFF.

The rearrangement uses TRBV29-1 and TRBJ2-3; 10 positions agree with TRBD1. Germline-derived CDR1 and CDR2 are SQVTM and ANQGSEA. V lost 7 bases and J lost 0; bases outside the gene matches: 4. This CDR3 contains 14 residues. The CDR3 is CSARTGGSTDTQYF. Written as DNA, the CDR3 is TGCAGCGCCCGGACAGGGGGGAGCACAGATACGCAGTATTTT.

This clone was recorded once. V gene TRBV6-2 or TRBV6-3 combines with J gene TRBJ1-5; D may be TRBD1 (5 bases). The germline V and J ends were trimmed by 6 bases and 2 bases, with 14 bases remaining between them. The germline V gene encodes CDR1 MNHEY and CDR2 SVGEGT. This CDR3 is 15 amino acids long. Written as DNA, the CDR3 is TGTGCCAGCAGCCAAGCAGGGTGGGGCAATCAGCCCCAGCATTTT. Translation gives CASSQAGWGNQPQHF.

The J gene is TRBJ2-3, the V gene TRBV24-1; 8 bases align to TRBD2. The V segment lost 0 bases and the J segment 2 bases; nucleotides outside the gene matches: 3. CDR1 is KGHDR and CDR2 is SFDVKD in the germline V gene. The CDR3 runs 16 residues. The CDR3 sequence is CATSDLRRGVTDTQYF. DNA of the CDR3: TGTGCCACCAGTGATTTGCGGCGGGGGGTCACAGATACGCAGTATTTT.

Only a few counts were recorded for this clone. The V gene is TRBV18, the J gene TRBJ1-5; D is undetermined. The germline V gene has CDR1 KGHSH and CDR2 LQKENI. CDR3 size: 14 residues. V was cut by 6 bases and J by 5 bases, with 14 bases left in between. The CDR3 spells CASSRGFGDQPQHF. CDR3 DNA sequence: TGTGCCAGCTCTAGAGGATTCGGAGATCAGCCCCAGCATTTT.

CDR3: CASAEGFGELFF. The CDR3 bases are TGTGCCAGCGCGGAGGGGTTCGGGGAGCTGTTTTTT. V usage is TRBV6-6 and J usage is TRBJ2-2, with TRBD2 as a possible D gene (6 bases). The length of the CDR3 is 12 residues. Trimming cost V 8 bases and J 7 bases, with 11 bases left between them. Germline V gene sequence: CDR1 MNHNY, CDR2 SVGAGI (reference sequence).

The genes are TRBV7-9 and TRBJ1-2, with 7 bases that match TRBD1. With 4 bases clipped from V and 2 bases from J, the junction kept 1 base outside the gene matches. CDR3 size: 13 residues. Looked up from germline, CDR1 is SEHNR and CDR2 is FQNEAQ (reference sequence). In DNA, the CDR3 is TGTGCCAGCAGCTCGACAGGGAACTATGGCTACACCTTC. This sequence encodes CASSSTGNYGYTF. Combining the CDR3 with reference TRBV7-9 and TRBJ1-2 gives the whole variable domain DTGVSQNPRHKITKRGQNVTFRCDPISEHNRLYWYRQTLGQGPEFLTYFQNEAQLEKSRLLSDRFSAERPKGSFSTLEIQRTEQGDSAMYLCASSSTGNYGYTFGSGTRLTVV.

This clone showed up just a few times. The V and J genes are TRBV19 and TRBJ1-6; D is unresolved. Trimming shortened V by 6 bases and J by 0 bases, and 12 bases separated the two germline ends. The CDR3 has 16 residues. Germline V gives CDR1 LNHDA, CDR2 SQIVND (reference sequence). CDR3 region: CASRTAGSSYNSPLHF. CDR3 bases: TGTGCCAGTAGGACCGCAGGATCCTCCTATAATTCACCCCTCCACTTT.

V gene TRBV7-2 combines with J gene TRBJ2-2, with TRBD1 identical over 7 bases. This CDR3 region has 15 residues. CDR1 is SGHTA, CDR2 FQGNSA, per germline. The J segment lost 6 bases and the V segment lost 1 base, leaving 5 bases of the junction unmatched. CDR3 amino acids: CASSLEGARAGELFF. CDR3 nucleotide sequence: TGTGCCAGCAGCTTAGAGGGGGCCCGGGCCGGGGAGCTGTTTTTT. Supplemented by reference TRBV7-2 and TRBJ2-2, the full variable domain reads GAGVSQSPSNKVTEKGKDVELRCDPISGHTALYWYRQSLGQGLEFLIYFQGNSAPDKSGLPSDRFSAERTGGSVSTLTIQRTQQEDSAVYLCASSLEGARAGELFFGEGSRLTVL.

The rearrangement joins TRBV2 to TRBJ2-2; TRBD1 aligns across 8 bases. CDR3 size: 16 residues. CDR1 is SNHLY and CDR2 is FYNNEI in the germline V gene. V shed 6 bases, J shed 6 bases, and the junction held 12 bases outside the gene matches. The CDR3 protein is CASRIPSRGLAGELFF. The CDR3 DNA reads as TGTGCCAGCAGGATACCAAGCAGGGGGCTGGCCGGGGAGCTGTTTTTT.

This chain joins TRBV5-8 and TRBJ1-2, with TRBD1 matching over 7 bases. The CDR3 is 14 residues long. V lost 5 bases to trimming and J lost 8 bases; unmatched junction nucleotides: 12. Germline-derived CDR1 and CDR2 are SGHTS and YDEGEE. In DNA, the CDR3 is TGTGCCAGCAGGGGGACAGCGTCCTATGGAGGCTACACCTTC. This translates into CASRGTASYGGYTF.

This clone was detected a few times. This CDR3 reads CASSPKGQETNEKLFF. CDR3 DNA sequence: TGTGCCAGCAGCCCGAAGGGGCAGGAGACTAATGAAAAACTGTTTTTT. The chain carries TRBV7-9 and TRBJ1-4; D is perhaps TRBD1 (5 bases). Germline V gene lookup returns CDR1 SEHNR and CDR2 FQNEAQ (reference sequence). The V end lost 5 bases, the J end lost 2 bases, and 15 bases lay between the germline ends. The CDR3 length is 16 residues.